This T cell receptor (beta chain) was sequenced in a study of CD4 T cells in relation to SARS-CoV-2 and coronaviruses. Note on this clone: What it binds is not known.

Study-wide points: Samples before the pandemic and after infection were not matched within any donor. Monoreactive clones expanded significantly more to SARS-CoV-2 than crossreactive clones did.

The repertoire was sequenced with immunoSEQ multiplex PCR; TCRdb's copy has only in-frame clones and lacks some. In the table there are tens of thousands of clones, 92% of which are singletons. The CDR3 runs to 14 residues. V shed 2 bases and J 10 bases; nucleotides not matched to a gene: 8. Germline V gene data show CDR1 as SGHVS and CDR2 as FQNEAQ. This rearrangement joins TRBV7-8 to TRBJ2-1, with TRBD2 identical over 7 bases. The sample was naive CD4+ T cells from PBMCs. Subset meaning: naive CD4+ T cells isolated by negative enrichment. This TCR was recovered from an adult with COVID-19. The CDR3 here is CASSLRGLVIEQFF. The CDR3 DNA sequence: TGTGCCAGCAGCTTACGCGGACTAGTAATAGAGCAGTTCTTC.